A selection of T cell receptor beta chains follows, all from one sample in a study of cytomegalovirus exposure and HLA in healthy donors. Clones were read by immunoSEQ multiplex PCR, and TCRdb kept only the in-frame ones, dropping some. Here the sample spans 95,000 to 130,000 clones, about 10% being singletons. Sequencing input: PBMCs. These receptors were obtained from a man aged 25 to 40 in good health and CMV-seronegative. Each CDR3 is given without its conserved first and last residue. The size of a clone is reported for some rows only, either as once, few or many, or as a class for expanded clones.

>TRBV19|.|TRBJ1-1
ASSGGQGTEAF
>TRBV9|few|TRBJ1-5
ASLTGEVAPQH
>TRBV25-1|.|TRBJ1-1
ASRVRTENTEAF
>TRBV6-1|few|TRBJ2-3
ASSVQGSTDTQY
>TRBV5-5|.|TRBJ1-4
ASSFGIGTGGEKLF
>TRBV6-5|few|TRBJ2-7
ASSYKTAYEQY
>TRBV5-6|.|TRBJ2-5
ASSLRGGGETQY
>TRBV5-1|.|TRBJ2-2
ASSSVTGELF
>TRBV6-1|few|TRBJ2-1
ASMTTRSSYNEQF
>TRBV5-1|.|TRBJ1-6
ASSSGGSPLH
>TRBV4-3|.|TRBJ2-5
ASSRTSHTFQEAQY
>TRBV28|.|TRBJ2-3
ASSQRLQTGVTDTQY
>TRBV19|few|TRBJ2-2
ASKAGVGDTGELF
>TRBV9|few|TRBJ2-1
ASSVDGGLSYNEQF
>TRBV7-2|.|TRBJ1-2
ASSLGAVRRRGYGYT
>TRBV6-1|few|TRBJ1-4
ASSEGGGANEKLF
>TRBV18|.|TRBJ2-3
ASSPSPDTQY
>TRBV2|few|TRBJ1-4
ASSAKDGPGGEKLF
>TRBV30|.|TRBJ2-7
AWRSTYEQY
>TRBV4-3|.|TRBJ1-1
ASSQDSRGLEAF
>TRBV29-1|few|TRBJ2-1
SVGKGTYNEQF
>TRBV7-9|few|TRBJ1-1
ASSYGQNTEAF
>TRBV30|.|TRBJ1-6
AWNAGAGNSPLH
>TRBV5-1|.|TRBJ2-3
ASRTSGQDTQY
>TRBV9|.|TRBJ2-7
ASSVALGTGGPKEQY
>TRBV27|few|TRBJ2-7
ASGRDRSYEQY
>TRBV19|.|TRBJ2-1
ASSLAGTAFF
>TRBV6-1|few|TRBJ2-2
ASRRTGSGGELF
>TRBV5-1|.|TRBJ2-3
ASSLFSGGASSTDTQY
>TRBV7-9|few|TRBJ1-1
ASSLKRNTEAF
>TRBV7-9|few|TRBJ2-1
ASSTGTVYNEQF
>TRBV4-3|few|TRBJ1-5
ASSQDKGSGQPQH
>TRBV19|few|TRBJ2-5
ASTLRTGGQETQY
>TRBV18|.|TRBJ2-7
ASSTGTEYEQY
>TRBV28|few|TRBJ2-7
ASSPSSGDEQY
>TRBV19|few|TRBJ2-3
ASSVGGPDTQY
>TRBV5-1|few|TRBJ1-1
ASSLRTGAFEAF
>TRBV6-6|few|TRBJ2-3
ASTLAERSTDTQY
>TRBV5-1|.|TRBJ2-2
ASSSPSGSGNTGELF
>TRBV5-8|.|TRBJ2-1
ASSRTSGVNNEQF
>TRBV10-3|few|TRBJ2-3
AITPTGADTQY
>TRBV28|few|TRBJ1-4
ASSLSYWGQGLDNEKLF
>TRBV28|.|TRBJ2-3
ASSSLGGFYRGGADTQY
>TRBV28|few|TRBJ2-2
ASSLTGETGELF
>TRBV9|few|TRBJ2-7
ASSATPGSYEQY
>TRBV5-5|.|TRBJ2-1
ASSLPQGAENEQF
>TRBV6-1|.|.
ASSDTSGRPDEQY
>TRBV9|few|TRBJ1-4
ASSVAPDGATNEKLF
>TRBV7-9|few|TRBJ2-7
ASSPRGFAYEQY
>TRBV5-5|few|TRBJ1-5
ASSLGQAWGNQPQH
>TRBV5-4|few|TRBJ2-5
ASSLGGGRTGGQETQY
>TRBV19|few|TRBJ1-2
ASSPQRTGLANYGYT
>TRBV10-3|.|TRBJ1-5
AISSGQGYQPQH
>TRBV4-3|.|TRBJ1-2
ASSQDRAGGRYGYT
>TRBV29-1|few|TRBJ2-2
SVEFRANTGELF
>TRBV29-1|.|TRBJ2-7
SVEEGQGAPYEQY
>TRBV18|.|TRBJ1-1
ASSATGGRDTEAF
>TRBV2|few|TRBJ1-5
ASSPTAAGSNQPQH